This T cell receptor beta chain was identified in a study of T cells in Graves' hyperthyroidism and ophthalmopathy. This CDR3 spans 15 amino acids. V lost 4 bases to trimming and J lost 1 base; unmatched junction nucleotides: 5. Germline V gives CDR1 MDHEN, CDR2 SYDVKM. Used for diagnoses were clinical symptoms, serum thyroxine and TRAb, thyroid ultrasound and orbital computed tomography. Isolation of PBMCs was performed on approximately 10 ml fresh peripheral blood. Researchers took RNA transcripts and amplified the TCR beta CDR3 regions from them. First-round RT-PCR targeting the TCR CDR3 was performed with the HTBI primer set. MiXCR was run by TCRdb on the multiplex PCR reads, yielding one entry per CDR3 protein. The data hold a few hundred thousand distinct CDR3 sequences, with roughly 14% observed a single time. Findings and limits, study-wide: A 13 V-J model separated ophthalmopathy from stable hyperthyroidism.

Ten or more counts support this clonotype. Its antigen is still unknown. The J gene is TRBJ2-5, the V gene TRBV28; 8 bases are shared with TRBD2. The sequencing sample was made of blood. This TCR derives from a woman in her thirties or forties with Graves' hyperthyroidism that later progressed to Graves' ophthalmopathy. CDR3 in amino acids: CASSSPGTSQETQYF. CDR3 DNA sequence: TGTGCCAGCAGTTCCCCCGGGACTAGCCAAGAGACCCAGTACTTC. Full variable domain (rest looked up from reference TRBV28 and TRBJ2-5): DVKVTQSSRYLVKRTGEKVFLECVQDMDHENMFWYRQDPGLGLRLIYFSYDVKMKEKGDIPEGYSVSREKKERFSLILESASTNQTSMYLCASSSPGTSQETQYFGPGTRLLVL.